The 10 T cell receptor beta chains listed next were all sequenced from one sample in a study of regulatory T cells in long-lasting Graves disease. Time point denoted: newly diagnosed GD, antithyroid drugs for less than 3 months. The authors made the TCR library using RNA they extracted from PBMCs. According to the study, TCR beta libraries were built with iRepertoire HTBI primers and CDR3-region Arm-PCR. TCRdb re-called the multiplex PCR reads with MiXCR, one entry per CDR3 protein. This sample has 370,000 or so distinct CDR3 sequences, with about 16% found just once. In addition, the sample was reused for a study of T cells in Graves' hyperthyroidism and ophthalmopathy.

This sample comprised peripheral blood mononuclear cells (PBMCs), obtained at new diagnosis, from a patient treated with antithyroid drugs. The receptors stem from a woman under 30 with Graves disease.

This clonotype was observed a few times. V is TRBV25-1 and J is TRBJ2-7; D remains ambiguous. The CDR3 has 14 amino acids. The germline CDR1 and CDR2 sequences are MGHDK and SYGVNS. V lost 1 base and J 2 bases, leaving 9 bases between the germline ends. CDR3 in DNA: TGTGCCAGCAGTGAATTCGGAGAGGCCTACGAGCAGTACTTC. Its protein product is CASSEFGEAYEQYF.

This clonotype came up many times. V gene TRBV6-5 combines with J gene TRBJ1-2, with TRBD1 as a possible D gene (5 bases). Per the germline V gene, CDR1 is MNHEY and CDR2 is SVGAGI. The CDR3 totals 17 residues. V lost 0 bases and J lost 0, with 14 bases in between. CDR3 bases: TGTGCCAGCAGTTACTCCCCCCTCGGGGCCGCTAACTATGGCTACACCTTC. As protein: CASSYSPLGAANYGYTF.

In regard to this clonotype: This may be a read error, as it is one base from a much larger clone. This sequence joins TRBV6-1 and TRBJ2-7; possible D gene TRBD1, 5 bases. The germline gives CDR1 MNHNS, CDR2 SASEGT. The CDR3 contains 14 residues. Trimming stripped 5 bases from V and 5 bases from J, with 16 bases between. The CDR3 sequence is CASSKGQGTNEQYF. For the CDR3, the DNA is TGTGCCAGCAGTAAGGGCCAGGGTACCAACGAGCAGTACTTC.

On this clonotype itself: This sequence may be a read error, since a much larger clone differs from it by one base. This sequence joins TRBV13 and TRBJ2-1, with 8 bases matching TRBD2. The CDR3 contains 13 residues. CDR1 is PRHDT and CDR2 is FYEKMQ in the germline V gene (reference sequence). The CDR3 here is CAGSGSTYNEQFF. The DNA of the CDR3 is TGTGCCGGCAGCGGGAGCACCTACAATGAGCAGTTCTTC.

For this clonotype: A much larger clone sits a single nucleotide away, making a read error possible. V usage is TRBV20-1 and J usage is TRBJ2-2; possibly TRBD1 or TRBD2 for D (5 bases each). The germline V gene has CDR1 DFQATT and CDR2 SNEGSKA (reference sequence). This CDR3 region has 13 residues. The CDR3: CSTRVVGPGELFF. The CDR3 nucleotides are TGCAGTACTAGAGTTGTGGGACCCGGGGAGCTGTTTTTT.

The table lists this clonotype with many counts. The rearrangement joins TRBV7-8 to TRBJ2-1, with 8 bases that match TRBD2. CDR1 is SGHVS and CDR2 is FQNEAQ in the germline V gene. The CDR3 is 16 amino acids. J lost 3 bases, V lost 5 bases, and 9 bases had no gene match. CDR3 sequence reads: CASSQSGGLNYNEQFF. The DNA for the CDR3 is TGTGCCAGCAGCCAAAGCGGGGGACTGAACTACAATGAGCAGTTCTTC. Together with reference TRBV7-8 and TRBJ2-1, the CDR3 gives the full variable domain: GAGVSQSPRYKVAKRGQDVALRCDPISGHVSLFWYQQALGQGPEFLTYFQNEAQLDKSGLPSDRFFAERPEGSVSTLKIQRTQQEDSAVYLCASSQSGGLNYNEQFFGPGTRLTVL.

This clonotype showed up many times. The rearrangement uses TRBV27 and TRBJ1-1, with unresolved D. The V gene lost 3 bases and the J gene lost 1 base, with 9 bases spanning the gap. Germline V gives CDR1 MNHEY, CDR2 SMNVEV (reference sequence). There are 14 residues in the CDR3. For the CDR3, the DNA is TGTGCCAGCAGTTTCGGAAGGCGGAACACTGAAGCTTTCTTT. Translating it yields CASSFGRRNTEAFF.

This clonotype appeared many times. The gene calls are TRBV3-1 and TRBJ2-3; TRBD2 aligns across 7 bases. The CDR3 covers 16 residues. The germline gives CDR1 LGHDT, CDR2 YNNKEL (reference sequence). V lost 0 bases and J lost 3; bases outside the gene matches: 6. The CDR3 spells CASSQEAGGRTDTQYF. In nucleotides, the CDR3 is TGTGCCAGCAGCCAAGAGGCGGGCGGGAGAACAGATACGCAGTATTTT.

This clonotype occurred many times. The chain is built from TRBV12-3 or TRBV12-4 and TRBJ2-1, with D unclear. Trimming took 1 base from V and 6 from J, leaving 13 bases between them. CDR3 length: 15 residues. This CDR3 reads CASSLGLEVSNEQFF. The DNA of the CDR3 is TGTGCCAGCAGTTTAGGGCTAGAGGTTTCCAATGAGCAGTTCTTC.

In its sample, this clonotype was seen many times. The chain couples TRBV3-1 to TRBJ2-1; D gene ambiguous. V lost 0 bases and J lost 12, with 9 bases in between. Germline CDR1 and CDR2: LGHDT and YNNKEL (reference sequence). This CDR3 has 12 residues. The DNA of the CDR3 is TGTGCCAGCAGCCAAGATATCCTAGGGCAGTTCTTC. It codes for CASSQDILGQFF.